There are a few counts of the clone carrying this T cell receptor (beta chain). The antigen remains unidentified. These data originate in a study of glioma-infiltrating T cells. Overall study results and limits: Tissue and blood shared very few CDR3 sequences. Tissue-blood divergence was below expectation in non-neoplastic patients, above in gliomas.

Between the trimmed V and J ends, which lost 4 bases and 0 bases, there was a span of 13 bases. The CDR3 consists of 15 residues. CDR1 SGHTA and CDR2 FQGNSA come from the germline V gene. TCR alpha and beta CDR3 regions were amplified from RNA using iRepertoire nested multiplex PCR. Tissue mRNA or PBMC total RNA, roughly 85-450 ng, went into one-step reverse transcription and amplification. Each CDR3 protein gets one entry after TCRdb re-called the multiplex PCR reads with MiXCR. Of about 20,000 distinct CDR3 sequences listed, approximately 23% are singletons. The receptor comes from a human donor with low-grade glioma or glioblastoma, undergoing nonglioma brain surgery, or in good health (not recorded which). Sequenced material: glioma tissue, nonneoplastic brain tissue, or PBMCs (not recorded which). This sequence joins TRBV7-2 and TRBJ2-7, with no clear D. DNA for the CDR3: TGTGCCAGCAGCTCCAAACCCACGGTCTCCTACGAGCAGTACTTC. Translation gives CASSSKPTVSYEQYF.